A selection of T cell receptor beta chains follows, all from one sample in a study of blood T cell repertoires in COVID-19. Clones were read by immunoSEQ multiplex PCR, and TCRdb kept only the in-frame ones, dropping some. The sample includes approximately 380,000 clones, approximately 90% of them seen just once. Sequencing was done on a sample of PBMCs or T cells enriched from blood (not recorded which). The receptors stem from a woman aged 18-29 years who had recovered from COVID-19. The CDR3 runs from the conserved cysteine through the conserved F or W. A D gene is named only where the DNA matches it firmly. The size field is filled for only some rows; it gives once, few, many or a size class.

size: NA
D: TRBD2
J: TRBJ2-3
V: TRBV11-2
CDR3: CASGTNTDTQYF
DNA: TGTGCCAGCGGGACTAACACAGATACGCAGTATTTT

size: NA
D: NA
J: TRBJ1-2
V: TRBV7-3
CDR3: CAIRGMGYGYTF
DNA: TGTGCCATCCGCGGGATGGGGTATGGCTACACCTTC

size: NA
D: NA
J: TRBJ2-5
V: TRBV3-1/TRBV3-2
CDR3: CASSQDKGGAEETQYF
DNA: TGTGCCAGCAGCCAAGACAAAGGGGGGGCAGAAGAGACCCAGTACTTC

size: NA
D: NA
J: TRBJ2-7
V: TRBV27
CDR3: CASSPRTVYEQYF
DNA: TGTGCCAGCAGTCCCCGGACAGTTTACGAGCAGTACTTC

size: NA
D: TRBD2
J: TRBJ2-7
V: TRBV6-1
CDR3: CASSEPGLALYEQYF
DNA: TGTGCCAGCAGTGAACCGGGACTAGCATTATACGAGCAGTACTTC

size: NA
D: NA
J: TRBJ1-6
V: TRBV6-1
CDR3: CASSEAAERYNSPLHF
DNA: TGTGCCAGCAGTGAAGCGGCAGAGCGTTATAATTCACCCCTCCACTTT

size: once
D: NA
J: TRBJ1-1
V: TRBV9
CDR3: CASSVVGLGEAFF
DNA: TGTGCCAGCAGCGTAGTGGGGCTTGGTGAAGCTTTCTTT

size: NA
D: NA
J: TRBJ1-4
V: TRBV25-1
CDR3: CASSELKGSANEKLFF
DNA: TGTGCCAGCAGTGAGTTAAAGGGGTCGGCTAATGAAAAACTGTTTTTT

size: NA
D: NA
J: TRBJ1-2
V: TRBV7-2
CDR3: CASREPIEDYYGYTF
DNA: TGTGCCAGCAGAGAACCGATCGAGGACTACTATGGCTACACCTTC

size: NA
D: NA
J: TRBJ1-2
V: TRBV7-2
CDR3: CASSLEDIYGYTF
DNA: TGTGCCAGCAGCTTAGAGGACATCTATGGCTACACCTTC

size: NA
D: NA
J: TRBJ1-1
V: TRBV5-4
CDR3: CASSLGHARTEAFF
DNA: TGTGCCAGCAGCTTGGGACATGCGAGAACTGAAGCTTTCTTT

size: NA
D: NA
J: TRBJ1-2
V: TRBV5-6
CDR3: CASTNREQNSF
DNA: TGTGCCAGCACCAATCGGGAACAGAACAGCTTC

size: NA
D: NA
J: TRBJ1-5
V: TRBV28
CDR3: CASSFKGAIQPQHF
DNA: TGTGCCAGCAGTTTCAAAGGGGCTATTCAGCCCCAGCATTTT

size: NA
D: TRBD1
J: TRBJ1-2
V: TRBV7-9
CDR3: CASSLLGQGANYGYTF
DNA: TGTGCCAGCAGCTTACTGGGGCAGGGGGCAAACTATGGCTACACCTTC

size: once
D: TRBD1
J: TRBJ1-4
V: TRBV7-6
CDR3: CASSRDRANEKLFF
DNA: TGTGCCAGCAGCCGAGACAGGGCTAATGAAAAACTGTTTTTT

size: NA
D: NA
J: TRBJ1-3
V: TRBV21-1
CDR3: CGGRDRGPGNTIYF
DNA: TGTGGTGGGAGGGACAGGGGGCCTGGAAACACCATATATTTT

size: NA
D: TRBD1
J: TRBJ2-3
V: TRBV15
CDR3: CATSWGQGDYGTDTQYF
DNA: TGTGCCACCAGCTGGGGACAGGGGGACTACGGCACAGATACGCAGTATTTT

size: NA
D: NA
J: TRBJ1-1
V: TRBV5-4
CDR3: CASSFQGKAFF
DNA: TGTGCCAGCAGCTTCCAGGGTAAAGCTTTCTTT

size: NA
D: NA
J: TRBJ1-1
V: TRBV4-1
CDR3: CASSQGPQENTEAFF
DNA: TGCGCCAGCAGCCAAGGGCCGCAGGAGAACACTGAAGCTTTCTTT

size: NA
D: TRBD2
J: TRBJ2-5
V: TRBV27
CDR3: CASSLLAGGPGETQYF
DNA: TGTGCCAGCAGTTTATTGGCGGGGGGGCCTGGCGAGACCCAGTACTTC

size: NA
D: TRBD2
J: TRBJ2-3
V: TRBV4-1
CDR3: CASSQGGTSGFASTDTQYF
DNA: TGCGCCAGCAGCCAGGGTGGGACTAGCGGCTTCGCCAGCACAGATACGCAGTATTTT

size: NA
D: NA
J: TRBJ2-1
V: TRBV9
CDR3: CASSVRVGRGTYNEQFF
DNA: TGTGCCAGCAGCGTACGGGTCGGGCGGGGAACCTACAATGAGCAGTTCTTC

size: NA
D: TRBD2
J: TRBJ2-3
V: TRBV11-3
CDR3: CASSLVAGGSTDTQYF
DNA: TGTGCCAGCAGCTTAGTAGCGGGGGGCAGCACAGATACGCAGTATTTT

size: NA
D: TRBD1
J: TRBJ2-7
V: TRBV6-5
CDR3: CASSYSGQAREQYF
DNA: TGTGCCAGCAGTTACTCCGGACAGGCCCGCGAGCAGTACTTC

size: NA
D: NA
J: TRBJ2-2
V: TRBV30
CDR3: CAWGDGGSTGELFF
DNA: TGTGCCTGGGGGGACGGAGGGTCTACCGGGGAGCTGTTTTTT

size: few
D: NA
J: TRBJ1-4
V: TRBV7-9
CDR3: CASSPQGGEKLFF
DNA: TGTGCCAGCAGCCCCCAGGGAGGTGAAAAACTGTTTTTT

size: NA
D: TRBD1
J: TRBJ2-5
V: TRBV4-3
CDR3: CASSPQGDIWYQETQYF
DNA: TGCGCCAGCAGCCCCCAGGGGGACATTTGGTACCAAGAGACCCAGTACTTC

size: NA
D: NA
J: TRBJ1-5
V: TRBV3-1/TRBV3-2
CDR3: CASSHRGQSNQPQHF
DNA: TGTGCCAGCAGCCACCGCGGACAGAGCAATCAGCCCCAGCATTTT

size: NA
D: NA
J: TRBJ2-1
V: TRBV28
CDR3: CASRLRTATYGEQFF
DNA: TGTGCCAGCAGACTAAGGACAGCCACTTATGGTGAGCAGTTCTTC

size: NA
D: NA
J: TRBJ1-1
V: TRBV14
CDR3: CASSQDLRGMNTEAFF
DNA: TGTGCCAGCAGCCAAGACTTAAGGGGAATGAACACTGAAGCTTTCTTT

size: NA
D: TRBD1
J: TRBJ1-2
V: TRBV7-2
CDR3: CASSFPGGLYGYTF
DNA: TGTGCCAGCAGCTTTCCAGGGGGCCTTTATGGCTACACCTTC

size: NA
D: NA
J: TRBJ1-1
V: TRBV27
CDR3: CASRREGNTEAFF
DNA: TGTGCCAGCCGGAGGGAAGGGAACACTGAAGCTTTCTTT

size: NA
D: TRBD2
J: TRBJ2-5
V: TRBV9
CDR3: CASSVGGGRETQYF
DNA: TGTGCCAGCAGCGTAGGCGGGGGGCGAGAGACCCAGTACTTC

size: NA
D: NA
J: TRBJ1-4
V: TRBV4-2
CDR3: CASSPARISTNEKLFF
DNA: TGTGCCAGCAGCCCTGCCAGAATCTCAACTAATGAAAAACTGTTTTTT

size: NA
D: NA
J: TRBJ2-7
V: TRBV28
CDR3: CASRIQGYEQYF
DNA: TGTGCCAGCAGAATACAGGGCTACGAGCAGTACTTC

size: NA
D: TRBD2
J: TRBJ2-1
V: TRBV7-9
CDR3: CASSSGGYGEQFF
DNA: TGTGCCAGCAGCTCCGGGGGGTATGGTGAGCAGTTCTTC

size: NA
D: TRBD1
J: TRBJ1-6
V: TRBV27
CDR3: CASGAVWDRGYNSPLHF
DNA: TGTGCCAGCGGGGCAGTATGGGACAGGGGATATAATTCACCCCTCCACTTT

size: NA
D: TRBD1
J: TRBJ1-2
V: TRBV12-3/TRBV12-4
CDR3: CASGLDRVGGYTF
DNA: TGTGCCAGCGGGTTAGACAGGGTAGGGGGCTACACCTTC

size: NA
D: TRBD1
J: TRBJ2-5
V: TRBV3-1/TRBV3-2
CDR3: CASSQGRRQGTETQYF
DNA: TGTGCCAGCAGCCAAGGACGGCGACAGGGTACGGAGACCCAGTACTTC

size: NA
D: NA
J: TRBJ2-1
V: TRBV7-2
CDR3: CASSAGLEQFF
DNA: TGTGCCAGCAGCGCAGGACTTGAGCAGTTCTTC